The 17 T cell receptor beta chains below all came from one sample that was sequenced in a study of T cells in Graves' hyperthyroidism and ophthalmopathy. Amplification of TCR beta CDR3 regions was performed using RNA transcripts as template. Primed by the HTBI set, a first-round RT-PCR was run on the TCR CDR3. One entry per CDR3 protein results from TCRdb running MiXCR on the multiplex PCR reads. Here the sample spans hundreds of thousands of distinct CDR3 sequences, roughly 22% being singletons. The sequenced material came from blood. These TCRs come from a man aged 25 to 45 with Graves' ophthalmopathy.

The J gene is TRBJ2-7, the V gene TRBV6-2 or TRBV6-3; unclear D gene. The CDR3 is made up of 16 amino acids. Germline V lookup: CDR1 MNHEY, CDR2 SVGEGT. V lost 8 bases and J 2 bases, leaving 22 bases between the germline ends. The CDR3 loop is CASGLFGSQRTYEQYF. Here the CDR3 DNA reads TGTGCCAGCGGTCTTTTTGGGTCGCAAAGAACCTACGAGCAGTACTTC.

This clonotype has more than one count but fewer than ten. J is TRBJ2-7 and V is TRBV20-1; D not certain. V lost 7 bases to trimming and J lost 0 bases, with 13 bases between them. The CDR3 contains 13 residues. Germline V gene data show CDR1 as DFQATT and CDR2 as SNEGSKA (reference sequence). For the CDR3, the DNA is TGCAGTGGGTTCAAGGAGAGCTCCTACGAGCAGTACTTC. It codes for CSGFKESSYEQYF.

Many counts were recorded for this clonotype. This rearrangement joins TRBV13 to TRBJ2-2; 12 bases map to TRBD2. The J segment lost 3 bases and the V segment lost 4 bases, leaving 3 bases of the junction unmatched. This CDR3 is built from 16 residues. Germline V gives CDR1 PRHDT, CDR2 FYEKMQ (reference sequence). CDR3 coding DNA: TGTGCCAGCAGCTCCGGACTAGCGGGATACACCGGGGAGCTGTTTTTT. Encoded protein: CASSSGLAGYTGELFF.

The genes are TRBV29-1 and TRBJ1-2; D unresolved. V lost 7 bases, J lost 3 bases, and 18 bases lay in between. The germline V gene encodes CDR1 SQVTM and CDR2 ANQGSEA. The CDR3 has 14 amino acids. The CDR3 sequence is CSATEKEAHYGYTF. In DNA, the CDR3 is TGCAGCGCCACCGAGAAGGAGGCTCACTATGGCTACACCTTC.

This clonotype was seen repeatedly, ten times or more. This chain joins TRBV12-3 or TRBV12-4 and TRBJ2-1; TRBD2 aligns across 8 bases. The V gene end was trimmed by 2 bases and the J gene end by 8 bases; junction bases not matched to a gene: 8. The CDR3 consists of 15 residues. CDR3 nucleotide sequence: TGTGCCAGCAGTTTAAGGCTAGCGGGTGTCTATGAGCAGTTCTTC. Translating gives CASSLRLAGVYEQFF.

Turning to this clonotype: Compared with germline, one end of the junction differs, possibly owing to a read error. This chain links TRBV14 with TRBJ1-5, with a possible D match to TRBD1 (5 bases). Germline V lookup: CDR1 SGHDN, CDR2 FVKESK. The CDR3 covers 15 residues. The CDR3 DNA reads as TGTGCCAGCAGCCAAGCAGGGACCCCCAATCGGCCCCAGCATTTT. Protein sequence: CASSQAGTPNRPQHF. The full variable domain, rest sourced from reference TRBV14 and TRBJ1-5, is EAGVTQFPSHSVIEKGQTVTLRCDPISGHDNLYWYRRVMGKEIKFLLHFVKESKQDESGMPNNRFLAERTGGTYSTLKVQPAELEDSGVYFCASSQAGTPNRPQHFGDGTRLSIL.

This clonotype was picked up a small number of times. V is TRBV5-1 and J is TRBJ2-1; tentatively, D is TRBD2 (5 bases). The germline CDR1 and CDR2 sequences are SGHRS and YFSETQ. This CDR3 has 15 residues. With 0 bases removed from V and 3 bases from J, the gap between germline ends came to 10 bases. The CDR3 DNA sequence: TGCGCCAGCAGCTTGGTTCAGCGGAGCTACAATGAGCAGTTCTTC. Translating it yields CASSLVQRSYNEQFF.

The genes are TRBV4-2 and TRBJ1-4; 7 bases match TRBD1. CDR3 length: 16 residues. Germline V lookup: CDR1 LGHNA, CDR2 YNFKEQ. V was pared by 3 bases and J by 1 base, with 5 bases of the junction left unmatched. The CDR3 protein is CASSQTGRGTNEKLFF. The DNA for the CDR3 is TGTGCCAGCAGCCAGACAGGGAGGGGAACTAATGAAAAACTGTTTTTT.

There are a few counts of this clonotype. CDR3 protein: CASSQEAGGYNEQFF. The CDR3 DNA sequence: TGTGCCAGCAGCCAAGAAGCGGGAGGGTACAATGAGCAGTTCTTC. This rearrangement joins TRBV4-2 to TRBJ2-1; TRBD2 agrees at 10 bases. V lost 0 bases, J lost 4 bases, and 0 bases stayed unmatched. Germline assignment: CDR1 LGHNA and CDR2 YNFKEQ. The CDR3 totals 15 residues.

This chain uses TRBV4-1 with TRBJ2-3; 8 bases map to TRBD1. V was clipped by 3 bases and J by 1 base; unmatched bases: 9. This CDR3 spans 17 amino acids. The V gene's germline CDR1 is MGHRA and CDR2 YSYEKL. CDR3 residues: CASSQVRTGYRTDTQYF. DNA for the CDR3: TGCGCCAGCAGCCAGGTTAGGACAGGGTACCGCACAGATACGCAGTATTTT.

The CDR3 loop reads CASSPLGRGVYNEQFF. CDR3 DNA: TGTGCCAGCAGCCCCCTGGGACGAGGGGTCTACAATGAGCAGTTCTTC. The chain couples TRBV7-9 to TRBJ2-1; D possibly matches TRBD1 or TRBD2 (5 bases each). Trimming stripped 5 bases from V and 3 bases from J, with 17 bases between. The CDR3 runs to 16 residues. Germline-derived CDR1 and CDR2 are SEHNR and FQNEAQ (reference sequence). Based on the CDR3 plus reference TRBV7-9 and TRBJ2-1, the full variable domain is DTGVSQNPRHKITKRGQNVTFRCDPISEHNRLYWYRQTLGQGPEFLTYFQNEAQLEKSRLLSDRFSAERPKGSFSTLEIQRTEQGDSAMYLCASSPLGRGVYNEQFFGPGTRLTVL.

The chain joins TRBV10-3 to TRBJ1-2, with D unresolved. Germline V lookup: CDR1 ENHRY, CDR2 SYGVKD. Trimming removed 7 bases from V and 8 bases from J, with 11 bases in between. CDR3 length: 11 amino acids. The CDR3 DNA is TGTGCCATCACCTCGGACCAAGGCTACACCTTC. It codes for CAITSDQGYTF.

This CDR3 reads CASSFPSGTSGTDTQYF. The CDR3 region has the DNA TGTGCCAGCAGTTTCCCATCCGGGACTAGCGGGACAGATACGCAGTATTTT. The V and J genes are TRBV12-3 or TRBV12-4 and TRBJ2-3, with TRBD2 identical over 12 bases. Losses at the gene ends were 3 bases for V and 3 bases for J; bases not matched to a gene: 7. This CDR3 spans 17 amino acids.

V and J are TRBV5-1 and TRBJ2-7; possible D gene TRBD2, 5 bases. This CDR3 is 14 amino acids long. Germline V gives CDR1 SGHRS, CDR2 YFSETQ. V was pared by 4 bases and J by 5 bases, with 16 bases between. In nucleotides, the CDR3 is TGCGCCAGCAGCACCCGGGGAGTAAAGGACGAGCAGTACTTC. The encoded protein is CASSTRGVKDEQYF.

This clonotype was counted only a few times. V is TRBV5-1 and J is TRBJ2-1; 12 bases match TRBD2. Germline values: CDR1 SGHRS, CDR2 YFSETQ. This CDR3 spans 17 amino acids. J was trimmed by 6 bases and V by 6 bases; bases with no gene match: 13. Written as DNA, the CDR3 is TGCGCCAGCATCAGAATACCGGGACTAGCGGGCAGCAATGAGCAGTTCTTC. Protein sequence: CASIRIPGLAGSNEQFF.

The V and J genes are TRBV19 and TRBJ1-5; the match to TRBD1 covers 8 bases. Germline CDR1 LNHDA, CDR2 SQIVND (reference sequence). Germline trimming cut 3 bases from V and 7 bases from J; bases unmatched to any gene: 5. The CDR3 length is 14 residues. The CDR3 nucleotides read TGTGCCAGTAGTATTCCAGGGGGCCGGCAGCCCCAGCATTTT. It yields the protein CASSIPGGRQPQHF. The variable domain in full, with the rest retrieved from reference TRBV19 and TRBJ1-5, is DGGITQSPKYLFRKEGQNVTLSCEQNLNHDAMYWYRQDPGQGLRLIYYSQIVNDFQKGDIAEGYSVSREKKESFPLTVTSAQKNPTAFYLCASSIPGGRQPQHFGDGTRLSIL.

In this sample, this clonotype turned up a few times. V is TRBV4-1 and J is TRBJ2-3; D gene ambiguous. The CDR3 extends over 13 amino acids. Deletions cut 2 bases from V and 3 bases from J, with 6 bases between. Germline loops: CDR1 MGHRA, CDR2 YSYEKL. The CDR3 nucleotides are TGCGCCAGCAGCCAACACGATACAGATACGCAGTATTTT. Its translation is CASSQHDTDTQYF.